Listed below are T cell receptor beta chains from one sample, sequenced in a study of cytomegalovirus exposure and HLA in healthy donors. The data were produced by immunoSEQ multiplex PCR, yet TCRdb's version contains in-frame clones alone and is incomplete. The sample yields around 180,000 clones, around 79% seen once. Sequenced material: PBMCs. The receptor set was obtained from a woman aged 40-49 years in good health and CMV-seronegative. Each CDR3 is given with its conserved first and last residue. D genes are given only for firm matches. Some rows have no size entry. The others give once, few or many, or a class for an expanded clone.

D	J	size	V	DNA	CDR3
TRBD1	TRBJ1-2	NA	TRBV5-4	TGTGCCAGCAGCTTGGTAGGGGGCCCCTATGGCTATACCTTC	CASSLVGGPYGYTF
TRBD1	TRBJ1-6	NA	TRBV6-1	TGTGCCAGCGGAGCCGGGACAGGGGGATCACCCCTCCACTTT	CASGAGTGGSPLHF
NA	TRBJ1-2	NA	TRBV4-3	TGCGCCAGCAGCCAAGCCCAGAACTATGGCTACACCTTC	CASSQAQNYGYTF
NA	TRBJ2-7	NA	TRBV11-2	TGTGCCAGCAGCTCAAGCAGGGGCTACTACGAGCAGTACTTC	CASSSSRGYYEQYF
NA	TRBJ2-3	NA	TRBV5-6	TGTGCCAGCAGCTTGGGACAGTTCACAGATACGCAGTATTTT	CASSLGQFTDTQYF
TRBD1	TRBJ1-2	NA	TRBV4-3	TGCGCCAGCAGCCAAGAAGATGGAGGGGGCGTATATGGCTACACCTTC	CASSQEDGGGVYGYTF
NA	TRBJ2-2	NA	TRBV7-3	TGTGCCAGCAGCCCCGTGGCTAGCACCGGGGAGCTGTTTTTT	CASSPVASTGELFF
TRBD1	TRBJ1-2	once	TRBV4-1	TGCGCCAGCAGCCAAGGCTTAACCGGACAGGGAGGCTATGGCTACACCTTC	CASSQGLTGQGGYGYTF
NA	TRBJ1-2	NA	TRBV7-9	TGTGCCAGCAGCCCAACGGGAGGGGGAAACTATGGCTACACCTTC	CASSPTGGGNYGYTF
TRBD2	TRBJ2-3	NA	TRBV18	TGTGCCAGCTCACTCCGCGATAGCGGGGCCCGTAGCACAGATACGCAGTATTTT	CASSLRDSGARSTDTQYF
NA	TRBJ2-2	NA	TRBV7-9	TGTGCCAGCAGCTCCCTTTTTGGAGCCGGGGAGCTGTTTTTT	CASSSLFGAGELFF
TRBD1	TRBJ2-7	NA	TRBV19	TGTGCCAGTAATCCGACAGGGGGAACCTACGAGCAGTACTTC	CASNPTGGTYEQYF
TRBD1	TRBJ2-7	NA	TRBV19	TGTGCCAGTAGACGGACAGGGATCTCCTACGAGCAGTACTTC	CASRRTGISYEQYF
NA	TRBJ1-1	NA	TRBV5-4	TGTGCCAGCAGCCGAGGGACTGAAGCTTTCTTT	CASSRGTEAFF
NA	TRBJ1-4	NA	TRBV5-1	TGCGCCAGCAGCTTGGTCCGTGCAACTAATGAAAAACTGTTTTTT	CASSLVRATNEKLFF
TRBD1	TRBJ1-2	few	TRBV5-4	TGTGCCAGCAGCTTGAGAGGGGGCGGCTATGGCTACACCTTC	CASSLRGGGYGYTF
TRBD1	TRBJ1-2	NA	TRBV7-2	TGTGCCAGCAGCTCATCTACAGGGGGACGGGGCTACACCTTC	CASSSSTGGRGYTF
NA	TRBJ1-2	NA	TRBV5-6	TGTGCCAGCAGCTTGTCCGCAGGTGGTGGCTACACCTTC	CASSLSAGGGYTF
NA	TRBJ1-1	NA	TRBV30	TGTGCCTGGGTGTGGGGGGGGGCTGAAGCTTTCTTT	CAWVWGGAEAFF
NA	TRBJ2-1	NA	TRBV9	TGTGCCAGCAGCGTAGATCCGGGTCTCGCCTACAATGAGCAGTTCTTC	CASSVDPGLAYNEQFF
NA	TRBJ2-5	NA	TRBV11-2	TGTGCCAGCAGCTTAGATCGAGGGGGAGAGACCCAGTACTTC	CASSLDRGGETQYF
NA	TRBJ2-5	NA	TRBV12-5	TGTGCTAGTGGTTTGGCCTTCGGGGAGACCCAGTACTTC	CASGLAFGETQYF
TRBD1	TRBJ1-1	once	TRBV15	TGTGCCACCAGCAGAGATCGGGACAGGGGGTTAGTGAACACTGAAGCTTTCTTT	CATSRDRDRGLVNTEAFF
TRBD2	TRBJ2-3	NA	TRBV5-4	TGTGCCAGCATCGAGGGAGGGAGAAAAAGCACAGATACGCAGTATTTT	CASIEGGRKSTDTQYF
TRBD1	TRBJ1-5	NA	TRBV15	TGTGCCACCAGCGCCTTCAGGGGGCGAAATCAGCCCCAGCATTTT	CATSAFRGRNQPQHF
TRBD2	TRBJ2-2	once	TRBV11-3	TGTGCCAGCAGCTTAGCCCTACTAGCGGGGACAACGAACACCGGGGAGCTGTTTTTT	CASSLALLAGTTNTGELFF
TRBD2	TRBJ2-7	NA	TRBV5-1	TGCGCCAGCAGCTCGGGGCTAGCGGGAGGAGCAGACGAGCAGTACTTC	CASSSGLAGGADEQYF
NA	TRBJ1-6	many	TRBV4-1	TGCGCCAGCAGCCAACAGGGTACGAATTCACCCCTCCACTTT	CASSQQGTNSPLHF
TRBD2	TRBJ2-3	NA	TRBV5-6	TGTGCCAGCAGCTTGGGGCTAGCGGGGGCAGATACGCAGTATTTT	CASSLGLAGADTQYF
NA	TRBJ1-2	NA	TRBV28	TGTGCCAGCAGCCTCCTAGGGGTCGGCTACACCTTC	CASSLLGVGYTF
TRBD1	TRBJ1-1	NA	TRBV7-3	TGTGCCAGCAGCAATGCTCGACAGGGGAACACTGAAGCTTTCTTT	CASSNARQGNTEAFF
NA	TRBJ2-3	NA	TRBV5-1	TGCGCCAGCACCCCGGCGGGCTTGGGGAATACGCAGTATTTT	CASTPAGLGNTQYF
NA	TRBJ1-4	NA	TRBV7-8	TGTGCCAGCAGCCTCCTGGGGAGGGCGAACTCTGAAAAACTGTTTTTT	CASSLLGRANSEKLFF
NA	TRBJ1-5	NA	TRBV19	TGTGCCAGTAGTGCCGAGGACTTCCCGGGCCAGCCCCAGCATTTT	CASSAEDFPGQPQHF
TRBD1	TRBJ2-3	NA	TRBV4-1	TGCGCCAGCAGCCAAGGGTCCGGGACAGGCGGGACAGATACGCAGTATTTT	CASSQGSGTGGTDTQYF
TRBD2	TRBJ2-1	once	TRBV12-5	TGTGCTAGTGGTGGGACTAGCGGGGGTCTAGGGAATGAGCAGTTCTTC	CASGGTSGGLGNEQFF
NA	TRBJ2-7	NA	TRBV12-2	TGTGCAAGTCGCCTAGCGGGGGGGGGCAGCTCCTACGAGCAGTACTTC	CASRLAGGGSSYEQYF
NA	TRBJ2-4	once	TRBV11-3	TGTGCCAGCTCCGGGGACATCGCCAAAAACATTCAGTACTTC	CASSGDIAKNIQYF
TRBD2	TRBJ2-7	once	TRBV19	TGTGCCAGTAGTATTAGCGGGGCAAGCTCCTACGAGCAGTACTTC	CASSISGASSYEQYF
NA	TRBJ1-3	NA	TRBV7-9	TGTGCCAGCAGCCCCTGGACTGAAACTGGAAACACCATATATTTT	CASSPWTETGNTIYF
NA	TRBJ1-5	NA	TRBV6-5	TGTGCCAGCGGGCTAGACAGGAGACAAAATCAGCCCCAGCATTTT	CASGLDRRQNQPQHF
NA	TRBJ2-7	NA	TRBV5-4	TGTGCCAGCAGAAAATCAGGGGAGGGCTACGAGCAGTACTTC	CASRKSGEGYEQYF
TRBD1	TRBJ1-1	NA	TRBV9	TGTGCCAGCAGCGACGGACAGGCGAACACTGAAGCTTTCTTT	CASSDGQANTEAFF
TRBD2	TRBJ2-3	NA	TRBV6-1	TGTGCCAGCAGTGAACCTAGCGGGGAGGCGCAGTATTTT	CASSEPSGEAQYF
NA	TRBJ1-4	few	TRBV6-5	TGTGCCAGCAGTTACTCAACAGCTGCAACTAATGAAAAACTGTTTTTT	CASSYSTAATNEKLFF
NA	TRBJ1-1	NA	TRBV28	TGTGCCAGCAGTCGCCCGACTAGCGGGAGGATGGCTTTCTTT	CASSRPTSGRMAFF
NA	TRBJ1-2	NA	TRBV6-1	TGTGCCAGCAGTGTCGGGACACTTAACAACTATGGCTACACCTTC	CASSVGTLNNYGYTF
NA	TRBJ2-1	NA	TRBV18	TGTGCCAGCTCACCGGTTAACGTGTTAGCGCCCAGCTCCTACAATGAGCAGTTCTTC	CASSPVNVLAPSSYNEQFF
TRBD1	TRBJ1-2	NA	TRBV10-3	TGTGCCACCAGGACAGGGGGCTCGAATGGCTACACCTTC	CATRTGGSNGYTF
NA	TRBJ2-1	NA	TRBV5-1	TGCGCCAGCAGCTTGGAGGACTATAGCGCGCAGTTCTTC	CASSLEDYSAQFF